This T cell receptor (beta chain) was sequenced for a study of post-analysis software for immune sequencing data. Study-wide points: In multiple sclerosis, normalized Chao1 diversity was significantly below that of controls. F measure clustering grouped samples strongly by preparation batch. The five TRBV segments detected at higher frequency in patients than in controls included TRBV5-6, TRBV5-1 and TRBV20-1.

Remarks on this clonotype: Its specificity is unknown.

With 3 bases clipped from V and 2 bases from J, the junction kept 5 bases outside the gene matches. The CDR3 is 16 amino acids. Germline CDR1 MGHRA, CDR2 YSYEKL. cDNA libraries of TCR beta carried unique molecular identifiers. TCRdb ran MiXCR on the PCR reads and lists one entry per CDR3 protein. The sample includes more than 450,000 distinct CDR3 sequences, 30% to 40% seen only once; the top ten take less than 6%. This sequence originates from a girl aged 2-17 years with multiple sclerosis. The rearrangement joins TRBV4-1 to TRBJ1-5; 9 bases align to TRBD1. Specimen: blood. As DNA, the CDR3 is TGCGCCAGCAGCCACCTCACAGGGGGCGGCAATCAGCCCCAGCATTTT. This codes for CASSHLTGGGNQPQHF.